One and the same sample provided the 7 T cell receptor beta chains below, sequenced in a study of post-analysis software for immune sequencing data. Overall study results and limits: Roughly five TRBV segments were significantly more frequent in patients than in controls. TRBV5-6, TRBV5-1 and TRBV20-1 were among these segments.

Unique molecular identifiers tagged the TCR beta cDNA libraries. MiXCR was run by TCRdb on the PCR reads, yielding one entry per CDR3 protein. There are roughly 430,000 distinct CDR3 sequences in the sample; approximately 38% occur only once, and about 8% lies in the top ten. No antigens are known for them. The sequencing sample was made of blood. The receptors were gathered from a girl aged 2 to 9 with multiple sclerosis.

The rearrangement links TRBV29-1 to TRBJ2-1; the D gene could be TRBD1 or TRBD2 (5 bases each). Deletions cut 3 bases from V and 0 bases from J, with 9 bases between. Germline V CDR1 and CDR2: SQVTM, ANQGSEA. This CDR3 is built from 14 residues. The CDR3 here is CSVEDTSSYNEQFF. In nucleotides, the CDR3 is TGCAGCGTTGAGGACACTAGCTCCTACAATGAGCAGTTCTTC.

This rearrangement joins TRBV6-6 to TRBJ1-1, with D uncertain. Germline V CDR1 and CDR2: MNHNY, SVGAGI (reference sequence). Trimming stripped 3 bases from V and 1 base from J, with 15 bases between. This CDR3 comprises 16 residues. CDR3 residues: CASSYPIGSGNTEAFF. CDR3 DNA: TGTGCCAGCAGTTATCCCATAGGGTCTGGGAACACTGAAGCTTTCTTT.

This clonotype was seen more than once but under ten times. This CDR3 is CASTPQGQLYEQYF. In nucleotides, the CDR3 is TGTGCCAGCACTCCCCAGGGACAGCTCTATGAGCAGTACTTC. The chain links TRBV28 to TRBJ2-7, with TRBD1 identical over 7 bases. V lost 7 bases and J lost 7; bases outside the gene matches: 13. Germline lookup yields CDR1 MDHEN and CDR2 SYDVKM. The CDR3 totals 14 residues.

This clonotype was counted a few times. The chain employs TRBV27 and TRBJ2-7; 9 bases are shared with TRBD1. This CDR3 comprises 17 residues. In germline, CDR1 is MNHEY, CDR2 SMNVEV (reference sequence). After removal of 2 bases from V and 2 bases from J, the junction contained 10 bases not matched to a gene. As DNA, the CDR3 is TGTGCCAGCAGTTTAAATGTCCCCGGGACAGGGACCTACGAGCAGTACTTC. Translating it yields CASSLNVPGTGTYEQYF.

This clonotype was recorded a few times. V gene TRBV12-3 or TRBV12-4 combines with J gene TRBJ2-3; D is unclear. This CDR3 has 13 amino acids. Trimming stripped 3 bases from V and 5 bases from J, with 9 bases between. The CDR3 loop is CASSFPLIDTQYF. The CDR3 DNA reads as TGTGCCAGCAGTTTCCCCCTCATAGATACGCAGTATTTT.

In its sample, this clonotype was seen once. V gene TRBV5-1 combines with J gene TRBJ2-1, with D possibly TRBD1 on 6 matching bases. The germline V gene encodes CDR1 SGHRS and CDR2 YFSETQ. V dropped 3 bases and J dropped 0 bases, with 13 bases sitting between them. This CDR3 region has 16 residues. CDR3 residues: CASSSGQPSSYNEQFF. CDR3 nucleotide sequence: TGCGCCAGCAGCTCCGGACAGCCGAGCTCCTACAATGAGCAGTTCTTC.

The chain employs TRBV4-3 and TRBJ2-3, with a weak D call TRBD1 (6 bases). Per the germline V gene, CDR1 is LGHNA and CDR2 is YSLEER. With 0 bases removed from V and 10 bases from J, the gap between germline ends came to 14 bases. This CDR3 contains 14 residues. The CDR3 sequence is CASSQDVRTEAQYF. The CDR3 region has the DNA TGCGCCAGCAGCCAAGACGTTCGGACAGAGGCGCAGTATTTT.